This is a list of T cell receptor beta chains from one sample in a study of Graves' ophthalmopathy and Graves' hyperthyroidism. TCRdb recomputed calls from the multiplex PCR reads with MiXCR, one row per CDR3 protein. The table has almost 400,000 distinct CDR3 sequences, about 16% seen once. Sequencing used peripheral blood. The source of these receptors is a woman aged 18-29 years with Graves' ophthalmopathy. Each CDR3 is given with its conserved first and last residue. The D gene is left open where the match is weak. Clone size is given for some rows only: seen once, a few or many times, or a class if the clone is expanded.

cdr3_nt: TGCGCCAGCAGCTTGGCGTCAGACTATAATTCACCCCTCCACTTT
cdr3_aa: CASSLASDYNSPLHF
clone_size: many
j_call: TRBJ1-6
d_call: .
cdr3_length: 15
v_call: TRBV5-1

cdr3_nt: TGTGCCAGCCTGACTAGACCCTACGAGCAGTACTTC
cdr3_aa: CASLTRPYEQYF
clone_size: many
j_call: TRBJ2-7
d_call: .
cdr3_length: 12
v_call: TRBV6-2/TRBV6-3

cdr3_nt: TGTGCCAGCAGCTCCCGACTAATTCAGTACTTC
cdr3_aa: CASSSRLIQYF
clone_size: many
j_call: TRBJ2-4
d_call: .
cdr3_length: 11
v_call: TRBV7-2

cdr3_nt: TGTGCCAGCAGCTTACAGAGGACGGAGACCCAGTACTTC
cdr3_aa: CASSLQRTETQYF
clone_size: few
j_call: TRBJ2-5
d_call: .
cdr3_length: 13
v_call: TRBV12-3/TRBV12-4

cdr3_nt: TGTGCCAGCAGGTGGGGGGCGGGGATTGCGGAGACCCAGTACTTC
cdr3_aa: CASRWGAGIAETQYF
clone_size: many
j_call: TRBJ2-5
d_call: .
cdr3_length: 15
v_call: TRBV6-5

cdr3_nt: TGTGCCAGCAGCCTGACGGGAGCTGGCCAAGAGACCCAGTACTTC
cdr3_aa: CASSLTGAGQETQYF
clone_size: few
j_call: TRBJ2-5
d_call: .
cdr3_length: 15
v_call: TRBV6-1

cdr3_nt: TGTGCCAGCAGCTCGTCGGGACAGGGGAAAGAGACCCAGTACTTC
cdr3_aa: CASSSSGQGKETQYF
clone_size: .
j_call: TRBJ2-5
d_call: TRBD1
cdr3_length: 15
v_call: TRBV7-2

cdr3_nt: TGTGCCAGCAGCTCCCGGGAAGGGGGTCGCTACGAGCAGTACTTC
cdr3_aa: CASSSREGGRYEQYF
clone_size: many
j_call: TRBJ2-7
d_call: .
cdr3_length: 15
v_call: TRBV7-9

cdr3_nt: TGTGCCAGCAGCCGGCTAGGGAACACCGGGGAGCTGTTTTTT
cdr3_aa: CASSRLGNTGELFF
clone_size: many
j_call: TRBJ2-2
d_call: .
cdr3_length: 14
v_call: TRBV7-9

cdr3_nt: TGTGCCAGCAGCGGGGGGACAGGGAACTATGGCTACACCTTC
cdr3_aa: CASSGGTGNYGYTF
clone_size: many
j_call: TRBJ1-2
d_call: TRBD1
cdr3_length: 14
v_call: TRBV5-5

cdr3_nt: TGTGCCAGCAGTTCCCTGGGCGCAGGGGAGAGTCAGCCCCAGCATTTT
cdr3_aa: CASSSLGAGESQPQHF
clone_size: many
j_call: TRBJ1-5
d_call: .
cdr3_length: 16
v_call: TRBV28

cdr3_nt: TGTGCCAGCAGCTTCTCGGGAGGGAACACTGAAGCTTTCTTT
cdr3_aa: CASSFSGGNTEAFF
clone_size: many
j_call: TRBJ1-1
d_call: .
cdr3_length: 14
v_call: TRBV7-9

cdr3_nt: TGCGCCAGCAGCCAAGAGGGGCAGGGGATTTGGGACACTGAAGCTTTCTTT
cdr3_aa: CASSQEGQGIWDTEAFF
clone_size: .
j_call: TRBJ1-1
d_call: .
cdr3_length: 17
v_call: TRBV4-3

cdr3_nt: TGTGCCAGCAGCTTTACTAGCGGCACTACCTACGAGCAGTACTTC
cdr3_aa: CASSFTSGTTYEQYF
clone_size: many
j_call: TRBJ2-7
d_call: TRBD2
cdr3_length: 15
v_call: TRBV7-2

cdr3_nt: TGTGCCACCAGCGGAACCAATAGCGGGATAGAGACCCAGTACTTC
cdr3_aa: CATSGTNSGIETQYF
clone_size: .
j_call: TRBJ2-5
d_call: TRBD2
cdr3_length: 15
v_call: TRBV5-6

cdr3_nt: TGTGCCAGCAGCTTAAGTCGTGGGGAGGGGCCTTCTTTAGCCAAAAACATTCAGTACTTC
cdr3_aa: CASSLSRGEGPSLAKNIQYF
clone_size: .
j_call: TRBJ2-4
d_call: TRBD2
cdr3_length: 20
v_call: TRBV11-2

cdr3_nt: TGCAGTGCTAGACAAACAGGGGGGGGGATGAACACTGAAGCTTTCTTT
cdr3_aa: CSARQTGGGMNTEAFF
clone_size: many
j_call: TRBJ1-1
d_call: TRBD1
cdr3_length: 16
v_call: TRBV20-1

cdr3_nt: TGTGCCTGGAGACAGGGGGTCTCATCCTACGAGCAGTACTTC
cdr3_aa: CAWRQGVSSYEQYF
clone_size: many
j_call: TRBJ2-7
d_call: TRBD1
cdr3_length: 14
v_call: TRBV30

cdr3_nt: TGCGCCAGCAGTGATCCGGGGAGCTACGAGCAGTACTTC
cdr3_aa: CASSDPGSYEQYF
clone_size: .
j_call: TRBJ2-7
d_call: .
cdr3_length: 13
v_call: TRBV10-1

cdr3_nt: TGTGCCAGCAGCTCGACAGGGGGCTCTCAGCCCCAGCATTTT
cdr3_aa: CASSSTGGSQPQHF
clone_size: many
j_call: TRBJ1-5
d_call: TRBD1
cdr3_length: 14
v_call: TRBV7-2

cdr3_nt: TGTGCCAGCAGCGTTACAGGGGAGACCACTGAAGCTTTCTTT
cdr3_aa: CASSVTGETTEAFF
clone_size: many
j_call: TRBJ1-1
d_call: TRBD1
cdr3_length: 14
v_call: TRBV9

cdr3_nt: TGTGCCAGCAGCGAGACGGGACTCCAGGTCGAGCAGTACTTC
cdr3_aa: CASSETGLQVEQYF
clone_size: many
j_call: TRBJ2-7
d_call: .
cdr3_length: 14
v_call: TRBV9

cdr3_nt: TGTGCCAGCAGTTACTCGACAGGGAACACTAGACCCCTCCACTTT
cdr3_aa: CASSYSTGNTRPLHF
clone_size: many
j_call: TRBJ1-6
d_call: TRBD1
cdr3_length: 15
v_call: TRBV6-5

cdr3_nt: TGCGCCAGCAGCCCTCTGACCTCGAACACTGAAGCTTTCTTT
cdr3_aa: CASSPLTSNTEAFF
clone_size: many
j_call: TRBJ1-1
d_call: .
cdr3_length: 14
v_call: TRBV5-1

cdr3_nt: TGCAGCGTTGTCGGCCCGGGAGCCGCGGGGGAGCAGTACTTC
cdr3_aa: CSVVGPGAAGEQYF
clone_size: many
j_call: TRBJ2-7
d_call: .
cdr3_length: 14
v_call: TRBV29-1

cdr3_nt: TGTGCCAGCAGCTGGGGCGGGGCAGGGAGTGACGAGCAGTACTTC
cdr3_aa: CASSWGGAGSDEQYF
clone_size: many
j_call: TRBJ2-7
d_call: .
cdr3_length: 15
v_call: TRBV6-1

cdr3_nt: TGTGCCAGCAATTCCGCAGGGCGGGATCAGCCCCAGCATTTT
cdr3_aa: CASNSAGRDQPQHF
clone_size: .
j_call: TRBJ1-5
d_call: .
cdr3_length: 14
v_call: TRBV12-3/TRBV12-4

cdr3_nt: TGTGCCAGCAGTGAAGCGGCATGGCAGGTCAACCCCTACGAGCAGTACTTC
cdr3_aa: CASSEAAWQVNPYEQYF
clone_size: many
j_call: TRBJ2-7
d_call: .
cdr3_length: 17
v_call: TRBV6-1

cdr3_nt: TGTGCCAGCAGTTACCGGGACGGCAACTACGAGCAGTACTTC
cdr3_aa: CASSYRDGNYEQYF
clone_size: .
j_call: TRBJ2-7
d_call: .
cdr3_length: 14
v_call: TRBV6-2/TRBV6-3

cdr3_nt: TGTGCCAGCAGCCGGAGACAGAACACTGAAGCTTTCTTT
cdr3_aa: CASSRRQNTEAFF
clone_size: many
j_call: TRBJ1-1
d_call: .
cdr3_length: 13
v_call: TRBV12-3/TRBV12-4

cdr3_nt: TGCGCCAGCAGCTTGCTCGGACAGTCGAACACCGGGGAGCTGTTTTTT
cdr3_aa: CASSLLGQSNTGELFF
clone_size: many
j_call: TRBJ2-2
d_call: .
cdr3_length: 16
v_call: TRBV5-1

cdr3_nt: TGTGCTAGCGGCAGGATAAACTCCTACGAGCAGTACTTC
cdr3_aa: CASGRINSYEQYF
clone_size: many
j_call: TRBJ2-7
d_call: .
cdr3_length: 13
v_call: TRBV7-2

cdr3_nt: TGTGCCAGCAGTTCCTTGAGGGCGCCAAGGTCGGGAGAGACCCAGTACTTC
cdr3_aa: CASSSLRAPRSGETQYF
clone_size: many
j_call: TRBJ2-5
d_call: .
cdr3_length: 17
v_call: TRBV6-2/TRBV6-3

cdr3_nt: TGTGCCAGCAGCCCCGACAGGCCTGGCAGTCAGCCCCAGCATTTT
cdr3_aa: CASSPDRPGSQPQHF
clone_size: many
j_call: TRBJ1-5
d_call: .
cdr3_length: 15
v_call: TRBV7-9

cdr3_nt: TGCGCCAGCACTAACAGAAGCACTGAAGCTTTCTTT
cdr3_aa: CASTNRSTEAFF
clone_size: many
j_call: TRBJ1-1
d_call: .
cdr3_length: 12
v_call: TRBV5-1

cdr3_nt: TGTGCCAGCAGCTTGGCCCAGACAGGGGGAAGCCGCCGGTGGGAGACCCAGTACTTC
cdr3_aa: CASSLAQTGGSRRWETQYF
clone_size: .
j_call: TRBJ2-5
d_call: TRBD1
cdr3_length: 19
v_call: TRBV7-8

cdr3_nt: TGTGCCAGTAGGGTTAGAGGTGCGGGTGCTTTCTTT
cdr3_aa: CASRVRGAGAFF
clone_size: many
j_call: TRBJ1-1
d_call: .
cdr3_length: 12
v_call: TRBV19

cdr3_nt: TGTGCCAGCAGGGGGGGACATCACCAAGAGACCCAGTACTTC
cdr3_aa: CASRGGHHQETQYF
clone_size: .
j_call: TRBJ2-5
d_call: .
cdr3_length: 14
v_call: TRBV12-3/TRBV12-4

cdr3_nt: TGTGCCTGGAGTGTTGGAGCGGGGACCACTGAAGCTTTCTTT
cdr3_aa: CAWSVGAGTTEAFF
clone_size: .
j_call: TRBJ1-1
d_call: .
cdr3_length: 14
v_call: TRBV30

cdr3_nt: TGTGCCATCAGTGAGGCTACTAGCGGGCTGGGGAACACCGGGGAGCTGTTTTTT
cdr3_aa: CAISEATSGLGNTGELFF
clone_size: many
j_call: TRBJ2-2
d_call: TRBD2
cdr3_length: 18
v_call: TRBV10-3

cdr3_nt: TGTGCCTGGAGTGGGGGTGATCCCTCTGGAAACACCATATATTTT
cdr3_aa: CAWSGGDPSGNTIYF
clone_size: many
j_call: TRBJ1-3
d_call: .
cdr3_length: 15
v_call: TRBV30

cdr3_nt: TGTGCCAGCATTCCCGACAGGGGGCCAGAGACCCAGTACTTC
cdr3_aa: CASIPDRGPETQYF
clone_size: few
j_call: TRBJ2-5
d_call: TRBD1
cdr3_length: 14
v_call: TRBV12-3/TRBV12-4

cdr3_nt: TGCAGCGTTGTGGGACAGTCCTACGAGCAGTACTTC
cdr3_aa: CSVVGQSYEQYF
clone_size: many
j_call: TRBJ2-7
d_call: TRBD1
cdr3_length: 12
v_call: TRBV29-1

cdr3_nt: TGTGCCAGCAGCCCAGGGGCGTACACTGAAGCTTTCTTT
cdr3_aa: CASSPGAYTEAFF
clone_size: many
j_call: TRBJ1-1
d_call: .
cdr3_length: 13
v_call: TRBV27

cdr3_nt: TGTGCCAGCAGTTTTGCACAGGGGGTGAGGTATAGCAATCAGCCCCAGCATTTT
cdr3_aa: CASSFAQGVRYSNQPQHF
clone_size: .
j_call: TRBJ1-5
d_call: TRBD1
cdr3_length: 18
v_call: TRBV27

cdr3_nt: TGTGCCAGCAGTTTCCCCGGTCAGCCCCAGCATTTT
cdr3_aa: CASSFPGQPQHF
clone_size: many
j_call: TRBJ1-5
d_call: .
cdr3_length: 12
v_call: TRBV12-3/TRBV12-4

cdr3_nt: TGTGCCAGCAGTGATAGTCCCCGGGGGGGGCGCAAGAGTGGCTACACCTTC
cdr3_aa: CASSDSPRGGRKSGYTF
clone_size: many
j_call: TRBJ1-2
d_call: .
cdr3_length: 17
v_call: TRBV6-1

cdr3_nt: TGTGCCACCAGTGCCAGGGACAGATACTATGGCTACACCTTC
cdr3_aa: CATSARDRYYGYTF
clone_size: .
j_call: TRBJ1-2
d_call: TRBD1
cdr3_length: 14
v_call: TRBV24-1

cdr3_nt: TGCAGTGCTATACAGCCGAACACTGAAGCTTTCTTT
cdr3_aa: CSAIQPNTEAFF
clone_size: many
j_call: TRBJ1-1
d_call: .
cdr3_length: 12
v_call: TRBV20-1

cdr3_nt: TGTGCCAGCGCGGAAAAAGACTCAGCCTACAATGAGCAGTTCTTC
cdr3_aa: CASAEKDSAYNEQFF
clone_size: many
j_call: TRBJ2-1
d_call: .
cdr3_length: 15
v_call: TRBV6-1

cdr3_nt: TGTGCCAGCTCACGACCGGAACCTTCCGAGCAGTACTTC
cdr3_aa: CASSRPEPSEQYF
clone_size: many
j_call: TRBJ2-7
d_call: .
cdr3_length: 13
v_call: TRBV18

cdr3_nt: TGTGCCATCAGTGAGAATTCCGTCCTAGCGGGAGGGTTCGAGCAGTACTTC
cdr3_aa: CAISENSVLAGGFEQYF
clone_size: .
j_call: TRBJ2-7
d_call: TRBD2
cdr3_length: 17
v_call: TRBV10-3

cdr3_nt: TGTGCCAGCAGCCCAGGCCCGGGACTAGGGTTACGGACCAAAAACATTCAGTACTTC
cdr3_aa: CASSPGPGLGLRTKNIQYF
clone_size: many
j_call: TRBJ2-4
d_call: TRBD2
cdr3_length: 19
v_call: TRBV11-2

cdr3_nt: TGCAGTGCTACCGATTACGAGCAGTACTTC
cdr3_aa: CSATDYEQYF
clone_size: many
j_call: TRBJ2-7
d_call: .
cdr3_length: 10
v_call: TRBV20-1

cdr3_nt: TGCAGCCCCGAGTGGCGAGAGACCCAGTACTTC
cdr3_aa: CSPEWRETQYF
clone_size: many
j_call: TRBJ2-5
d_call: .
cdr3_length: 11
v_call: TRBV20-1

cdr3_nt: TGCGCCAGCAGCTTATATCAGGGGAATTCACCCCTCCACTTT
cdr3_aa: CASSLYQGNSPLHF
clone_size: once
j_call: TRBJ1-6
d_call: .
cdr3_length: 14
v_call: TRBV4-3

cdr3_nt: TGTGCCAGTACCTCGTTTGCAGGGGGCGTACTGGGCGAGCAGTACTTC
cdr3_aa: CASTSFAGGVLGEQYF
clone_size: many
j_call: TRBJ2-7
d_call: TRBD1
cdr3_length: 16
v_call: TRBV19

cdr3_nt: TGTGCCAGCAGCCTACGGGGGAGTGTAGCTGGGGCCAACGTCCTGACTTTC
cdr3_aa: CASSLRGSVAGANVLTF
clone_size: few
j_call: TRBJ2-6
d_call: .
cdr3_length: 17
v_call: TRBV11-2

cdr3_nt: TGTGCCAGCACCGGAGGGTTAGGCTACGAGCAGTACTTC
cdr3_aa: CASTGGLGYEQYF
clone_size: many
j_call: TRBJ2-7
d_call: .
cdr3_length: 13
v_call: TRBV7-9

cdr3_nt: TGCGCCAGCAGCGTTCAGGGGGCTGGGAATTACGAGCAGTACTTC
cdr3_aa: CASSVQGAGNYEQYF
clone_size: many
j_call: TRBJ2-7
d_call: TRBD1
cdr3_length: 15
v_call: TRBV5-1